This T cell receptor (beta chain) was obtained from a study of cytomegalovirus exposure and HLA in healthy donors. Looking at the study overall: Earlier sequencing of approximately 200 million T cells yielded nearly 120 million unique TCR beta sequences.

PCR involved 60 Vbeta and 13 Jbeta primers. The protocol was immunoSEQ multiplex PCR, while the TCRdb copy is restricted to in-frame clones and leaves out a portion. The sample includes more than 110,000 clones, about 81% of them seen just once. CDR1 is MNHEY, CDR2 SVGAGI, per germline. The germline V and J ends were trimmed by 2 bases and 0 bases, with 10 bases remaining between them. The CDR3 spans 15 residues. As to this clone: Its antigen is currently unknown.

Overall study findings and caveats: In vitro data verified a few CMV-associated chains as specific for CMV antigens. Excluded: some indistinguishable V segments such as TRBV6-2 and TRBV6-3. HLA allele associations emerged for under 20,000 TCR beta sequences in a later analysis, at 0.05 false discovery rate.

This TCR came from a young man in good health and CMV-seronegative. The specimen sequenced was PBMCs. V is TRBV6-5 and J is TRBJ2-5; a possible D gene is TRBD1 (5 bases). The CDR3 DNA sequence: TGTGCCAGCAGTTACCTGGGGCAGCACCAAGAGACCCAGTACTTC. Translation gives CASSYLGQHQETQYF.